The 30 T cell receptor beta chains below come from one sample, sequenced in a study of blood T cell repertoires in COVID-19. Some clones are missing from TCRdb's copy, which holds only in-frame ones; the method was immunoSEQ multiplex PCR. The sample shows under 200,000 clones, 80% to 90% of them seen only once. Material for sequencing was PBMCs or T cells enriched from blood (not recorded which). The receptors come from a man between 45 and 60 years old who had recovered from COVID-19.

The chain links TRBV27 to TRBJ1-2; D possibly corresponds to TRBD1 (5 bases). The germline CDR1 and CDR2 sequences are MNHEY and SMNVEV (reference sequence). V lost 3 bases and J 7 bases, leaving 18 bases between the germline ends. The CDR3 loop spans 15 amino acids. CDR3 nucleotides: TGTGCCAGCAGTTTCTCCGCCGGGAGGGGTTCTGGCTACACCTTC. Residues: CASSFSAGRGSGYTF.

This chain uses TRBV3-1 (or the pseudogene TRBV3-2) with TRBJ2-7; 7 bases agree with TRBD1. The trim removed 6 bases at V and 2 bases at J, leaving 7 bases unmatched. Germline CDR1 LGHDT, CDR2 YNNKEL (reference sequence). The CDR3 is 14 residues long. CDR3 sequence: CASRPQGSTYEQYF. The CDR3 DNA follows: TGTGCCAGCAGACCACAGGGGTCCACCTACGAGCAGTACTTC.

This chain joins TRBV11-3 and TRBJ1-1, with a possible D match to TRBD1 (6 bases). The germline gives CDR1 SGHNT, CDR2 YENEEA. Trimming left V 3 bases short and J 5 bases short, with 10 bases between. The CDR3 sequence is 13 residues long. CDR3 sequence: CASSLDRRTEAFF. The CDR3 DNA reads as TGTGCCAGCAGCTTGGACAGACGGACTGAAGCTTTCTTT.

The CDR3 sequence is CASSSGLAGSNTGELFF. CDR3 coding DNA: TGTGCCAGCAGCTCGGGACTAGCGGGGTCGAACACCGGGGAGCTGTTTTTT. The chain links TRBV7-9 to TRBJ2-2, with 13 bases lining up with TRBD2. This CDR3 contains 17 residues. V dropped 4 bases and J dropped 0; count of bases not matched to a gene: 2. Germline V lookup: CDR1 SEHNR, CDR2 FQNEAQ (reference sequence).

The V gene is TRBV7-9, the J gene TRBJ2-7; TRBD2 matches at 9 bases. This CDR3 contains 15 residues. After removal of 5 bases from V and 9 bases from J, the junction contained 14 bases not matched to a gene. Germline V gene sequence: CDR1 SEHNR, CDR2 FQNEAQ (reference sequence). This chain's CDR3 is CASSIPGTSKVGQYF. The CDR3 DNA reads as TGTGCCAGCAGCATCCCCGGGACTAGCAAAGTCGGGCAGTACTTC.

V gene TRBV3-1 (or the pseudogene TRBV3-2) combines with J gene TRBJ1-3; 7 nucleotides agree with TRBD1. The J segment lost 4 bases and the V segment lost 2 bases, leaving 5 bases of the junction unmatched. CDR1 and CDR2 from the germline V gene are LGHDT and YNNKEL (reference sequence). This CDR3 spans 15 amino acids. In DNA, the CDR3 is TGTGCCAGCAGCCAACGAACAGGGGACGGAAACACCATATATTTT. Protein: CASSQRTGDGNTIYF.

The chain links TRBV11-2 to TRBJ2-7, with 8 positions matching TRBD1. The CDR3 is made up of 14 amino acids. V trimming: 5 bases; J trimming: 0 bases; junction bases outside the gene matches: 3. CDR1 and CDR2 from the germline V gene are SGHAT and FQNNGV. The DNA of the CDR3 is TGTGCCAGCAGCCCCGGGACAGGCTCCTACGAGCAGTACTTC. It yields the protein CASSPGTGSYEQYF.

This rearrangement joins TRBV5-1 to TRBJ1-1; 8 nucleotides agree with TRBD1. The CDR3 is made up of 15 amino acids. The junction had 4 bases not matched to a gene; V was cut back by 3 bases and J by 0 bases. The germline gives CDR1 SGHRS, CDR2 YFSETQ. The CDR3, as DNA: TGCGCCAGCAGCTCCGGGACAGGACTGAACACTGAAGCTTTCTTT. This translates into CASSSGTGLNTEAFF. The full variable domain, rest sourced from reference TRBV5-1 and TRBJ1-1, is KAGVTQTPRYLIKTRGQQVTLSCSPISGHRSVSWYQQTPGQGLQFLFEYFSETQRNKGNFPGRFSGRQFSNSRSEMNVSTLELGDSALYLCASSSGTGLNTEAFFGQGTRLTVV.

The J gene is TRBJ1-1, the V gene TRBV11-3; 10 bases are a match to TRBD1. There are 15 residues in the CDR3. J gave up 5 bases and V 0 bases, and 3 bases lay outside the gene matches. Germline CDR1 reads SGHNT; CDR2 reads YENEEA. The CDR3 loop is CASSLEGTGETEAFF. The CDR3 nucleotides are TGTGCCAGCAGCTTAGAGGGGACAGGGGAAACTGAAGCTTTCTTT.

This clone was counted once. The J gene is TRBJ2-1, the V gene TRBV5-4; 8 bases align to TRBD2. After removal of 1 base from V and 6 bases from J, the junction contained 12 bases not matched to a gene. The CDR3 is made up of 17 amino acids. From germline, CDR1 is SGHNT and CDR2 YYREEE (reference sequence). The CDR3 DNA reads TGTGCCAGCAGCTTGCTGGGTAGCGGGGCCCCATTCAATGAGCAGTTCTTC. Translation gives CASSLLGSGAPFNEQFF.

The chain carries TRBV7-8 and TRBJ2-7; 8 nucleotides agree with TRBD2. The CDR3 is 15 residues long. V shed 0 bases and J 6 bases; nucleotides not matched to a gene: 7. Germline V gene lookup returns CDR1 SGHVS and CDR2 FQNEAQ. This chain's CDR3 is CASSLAGAGGTEQYF. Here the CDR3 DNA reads TGTGCCAGCAGCTTAGCGGGGGCGGGGGGAACCGAGCAGTACTTC.

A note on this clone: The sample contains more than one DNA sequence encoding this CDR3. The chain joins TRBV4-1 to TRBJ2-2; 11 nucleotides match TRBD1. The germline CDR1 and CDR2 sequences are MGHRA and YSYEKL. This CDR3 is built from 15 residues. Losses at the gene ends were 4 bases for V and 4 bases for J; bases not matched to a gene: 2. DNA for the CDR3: TGCGCCAGCAGCCGGGGGACAGGGGGCACCGGGGAGCTGTTTTTT. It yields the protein CASSRGTGGTGELFF.

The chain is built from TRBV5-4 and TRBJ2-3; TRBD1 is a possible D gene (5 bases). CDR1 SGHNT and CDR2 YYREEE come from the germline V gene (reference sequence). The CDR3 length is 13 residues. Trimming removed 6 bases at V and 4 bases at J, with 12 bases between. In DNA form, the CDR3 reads TGTGCCAGCAAAGTTCAGGGCGCAGATACGCAGTATTTT. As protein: CASKVQGADTQYF.

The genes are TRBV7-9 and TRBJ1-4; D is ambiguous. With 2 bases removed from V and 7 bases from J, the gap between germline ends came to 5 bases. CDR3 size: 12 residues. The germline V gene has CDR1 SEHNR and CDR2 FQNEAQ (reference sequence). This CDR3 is CASSLLPEKLFF. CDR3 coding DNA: TGTGCCAGCAGCTTACTTCCTGAAAAACTGTTTTTT.

CDR3 sequence reads: CAWSVFRGTGELFF. CDR3 in DNA: TGTGCCTGGAGTGTATTTAGGGGCACCGGGGAGCTGTTTTTT. This chain joins TRBV30 and TRBJ2-2, with D maybe TRBD1 (5 bases). The V gene's germline CDR1 is GTSNPN and CDR2 SVGIG (reference sequence). Trimming removed 0 bases at V and 4 bases at J, with 9 bases between. This CDR3 spans 14 amino acids.

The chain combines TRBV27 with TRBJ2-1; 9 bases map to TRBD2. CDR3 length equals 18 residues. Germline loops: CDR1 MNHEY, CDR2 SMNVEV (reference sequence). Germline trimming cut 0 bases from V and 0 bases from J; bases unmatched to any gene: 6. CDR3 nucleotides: TGTGCCAGCAGTTTATCGGGGACTAGCACCTTCTCCTACAATGAGCAGTTCTTC. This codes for CASSLSGTSTFSYNEQFF.

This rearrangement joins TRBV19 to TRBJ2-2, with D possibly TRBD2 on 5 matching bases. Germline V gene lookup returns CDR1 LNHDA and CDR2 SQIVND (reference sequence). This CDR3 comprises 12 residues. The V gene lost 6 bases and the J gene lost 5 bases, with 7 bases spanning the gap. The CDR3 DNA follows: TGTGCCAGTAGCACGGGGACCGGGGAGCTGTTTTTT. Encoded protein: CASSTGTGELFF.

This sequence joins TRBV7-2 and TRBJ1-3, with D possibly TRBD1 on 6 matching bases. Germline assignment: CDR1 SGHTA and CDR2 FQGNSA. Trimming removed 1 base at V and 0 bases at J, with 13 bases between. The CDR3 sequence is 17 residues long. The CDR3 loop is CASSLGGQTDSGNTIYF. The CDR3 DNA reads TGTGCCAGCAGCTTAGGCGGACAGACCGACTCTGGAAACACCATATATTTT. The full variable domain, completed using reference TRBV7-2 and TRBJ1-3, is GAGVSQSPSNKVTEKGKDVELRCDPISGHTALYWYRQSLGQGLEFLIYFQGNSAPDKSGLPSDRFSAERTGGSVSTLTIQRTQQEDSAVYLCASSLGGQTDSGNTIYFGEGSWLTVV.

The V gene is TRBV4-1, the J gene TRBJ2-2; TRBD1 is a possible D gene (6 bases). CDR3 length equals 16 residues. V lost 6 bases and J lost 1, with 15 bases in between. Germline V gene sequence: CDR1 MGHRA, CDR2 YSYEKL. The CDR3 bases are TGCGCCAGCAGACTACAGGGAACTTTGAACACCGGGGAGCTGTTTTTT. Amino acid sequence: CASRLQGTLNTGELFF.

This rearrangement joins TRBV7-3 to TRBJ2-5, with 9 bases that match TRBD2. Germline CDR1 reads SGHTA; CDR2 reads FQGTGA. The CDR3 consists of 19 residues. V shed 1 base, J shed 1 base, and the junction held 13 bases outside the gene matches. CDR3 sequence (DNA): TGTGCCAGCAGCTTAATCCGACTAGCGGAATTAGCCTCCCAAGAGACCCAGTACTTC. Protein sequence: CASSLIRLAELASQETQYF.

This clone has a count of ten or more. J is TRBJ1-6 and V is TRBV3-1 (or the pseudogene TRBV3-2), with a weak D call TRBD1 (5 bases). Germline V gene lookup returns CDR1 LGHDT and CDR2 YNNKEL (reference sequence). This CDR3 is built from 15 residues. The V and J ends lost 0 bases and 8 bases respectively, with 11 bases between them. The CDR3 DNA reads TGTGCCAGCAGCCAAGACAAGGGGTTTTATTCACCCCTCCACTTT. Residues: CASSQDKGFYSPLHF.

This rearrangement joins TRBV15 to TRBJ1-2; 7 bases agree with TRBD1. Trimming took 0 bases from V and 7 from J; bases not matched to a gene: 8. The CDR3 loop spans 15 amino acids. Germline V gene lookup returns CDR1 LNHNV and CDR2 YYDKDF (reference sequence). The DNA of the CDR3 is TGTGCCACCAGCAGAGATCTGAGCGACAGGGCTGGCTACACCTTC. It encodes CATSRDLSDRAGYTF.

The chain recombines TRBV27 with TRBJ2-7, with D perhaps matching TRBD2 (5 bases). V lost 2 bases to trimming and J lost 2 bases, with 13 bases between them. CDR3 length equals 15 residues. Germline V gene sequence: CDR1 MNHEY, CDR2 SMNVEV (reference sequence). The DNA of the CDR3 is TGTGCCAGCAGTTTAGGAGCTTGGGGAGCCTACGAGCAGTACTTC. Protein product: CASSLGAWGAYEQYF.

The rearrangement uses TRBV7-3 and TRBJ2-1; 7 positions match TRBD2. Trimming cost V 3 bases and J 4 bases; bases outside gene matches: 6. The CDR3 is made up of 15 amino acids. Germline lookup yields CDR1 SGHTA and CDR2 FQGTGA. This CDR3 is CASSLGAGSYNEQFF. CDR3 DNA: TGTGCCAGCAGCTTGGGAGCGGGGAGTTACAATGAGCAGTTCTTC. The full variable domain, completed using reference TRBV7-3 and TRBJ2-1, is GAGVSQTPSNKVTEKGKYVELRCDPISGHTALYWYRQSLGQGPEFLIYFQGTGAADDSGLPNDRFFAVRPEGSVSTLKIQRTERGDSAVYLCASSLGAGSYNEQFFGPGTRLTVL.

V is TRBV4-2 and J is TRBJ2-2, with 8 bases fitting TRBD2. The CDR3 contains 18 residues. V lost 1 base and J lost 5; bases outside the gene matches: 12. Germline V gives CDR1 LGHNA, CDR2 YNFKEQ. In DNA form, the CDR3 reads TGTGCCAGCAGCCAAGTAAACCTCGCCGGGGGGGCTACCGGGGAGCTGTTTTTT. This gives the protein CASSQVNLAGGATGELFF.

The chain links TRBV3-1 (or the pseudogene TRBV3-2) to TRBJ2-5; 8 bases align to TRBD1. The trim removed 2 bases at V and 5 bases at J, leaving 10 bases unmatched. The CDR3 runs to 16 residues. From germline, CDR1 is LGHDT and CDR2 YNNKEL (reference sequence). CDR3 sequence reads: CASSQSSQGAGETQYF. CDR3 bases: TGTGCCAGCAGCCAATCCAGTCAGGGGGCCGGGGAGACCCAGTACTTC.

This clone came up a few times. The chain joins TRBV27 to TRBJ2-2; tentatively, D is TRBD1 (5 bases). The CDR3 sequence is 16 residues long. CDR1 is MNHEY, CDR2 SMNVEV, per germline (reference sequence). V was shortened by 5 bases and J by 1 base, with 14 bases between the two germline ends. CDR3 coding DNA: TGTGCCAGCAGTCAGGGTTCTCGGGTGAACACCGGGGAGCTGTTTTTT. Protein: CASSQGSRVNTGELFF.

The CDR3 protein is CASSFPGGSSYEQYF. CDR3 nucleotide sequence: TGTGCCAGCAGCTTCCCGGGGGGGAGCTCCTACGAGCAGTACTTC. The chain joins TRBV13 to TRBJ2-7; 8 bases are shared with TRBD2. CDR3 length equals 15 residues. Germline loops: CDR1 PRHDT, CDR2 FYEKMQ (reference sequence). V shed 3 bases and J 0 bases; nucleotides not matched to a gene: 4. Full variable domain (missing parts from reference TRBV13 and TRBJ2-7): AAGVIQSPRHLIKEKRETATLKCYPIPRHDTVYWYQQGPGQDPQFLISFYEKMQSDKGSIPDRFSAQQFSDYHSELNMSSLELGDSALYFCASSFPGGSSYEQYFGPGTRLTVT.

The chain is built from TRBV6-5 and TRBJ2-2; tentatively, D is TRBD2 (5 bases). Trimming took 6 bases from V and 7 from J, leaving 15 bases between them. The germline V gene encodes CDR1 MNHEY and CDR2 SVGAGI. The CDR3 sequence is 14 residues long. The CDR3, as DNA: TGTGCCAGCAGCCGCCGGCGCGGGTACGGGGAGCTGTTTTTT. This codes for CASSRRRGYGELFF.

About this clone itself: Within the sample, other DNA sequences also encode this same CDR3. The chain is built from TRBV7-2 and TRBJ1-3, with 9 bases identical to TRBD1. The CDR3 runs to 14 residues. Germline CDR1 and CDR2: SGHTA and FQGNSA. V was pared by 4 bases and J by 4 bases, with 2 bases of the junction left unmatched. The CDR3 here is CASSSGTGGNTIYF. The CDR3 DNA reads TGTGCCAGCAGCTCCGGGACAGGGGGAAACACCATATATTTT.